The rows below give T cell receptor beta chains drawn from one sample of a study of blood T cells in healthy people across ages. TCRdb re-called the 5' RACE reads through MiXCR, storing one row per CDR3 protein. The table includes more than 700,000 distinct CDR3 sequences, approximately 55% detected once. The sequenced sample was blood. These receptors were collected from an elderly man in good health. Both conserved end residues are part of each CDR3. The order of the fields is J gene, D gene, V gene, clone size, CDR3 DNA, CDR3 protein. The D gene is left open where the match is weak. Expanded clones are given a class, and other clones once, few, many or no size at all.

j_gene: TRBJ2-5; d_gene: -; v_gene: TRBV20-1; abundance: few; CDR3nt: TGCAGTGCTGGAGAGTCGGGCCCAACCTTCCAAGAGACCCAGTACTTC; CDR3aa: CSAGESGPTFQETQYF
j_gene: TRBJ2-7; d_gene: -; v_gene: TRBV11-2; abundance: -; CDR3nt: TGTGCCAGCAGCCAAAGGGGTAGCACCCACGAGCAGTACTTC; CDR3aa: CASSQRGSTHEQYF
j_gene: TRBJ1-1; d_gene: TRBD1; v_gene: TRBV28; abundance: few; CDR3nt: TGTGCCAGCAGTTTAGTCGCACGGACAGGGAAAACTGAAGCTTTCTTT; CDR3aa: CASSLVARTGKTEAFF
j_gene: TRBJ1-5; d_gene: -; v_gene: TRBV20-1; abundance: -; CDR3nt: TGCAGTGCTACCTCCTGGGGTAGCAATCAGCCCCAGCATTTT; CDR3aa: CSATSWGSNQPQHF
j_gene: TRBJ2-7; d_gene: -; v_gene: TRBV12-3/TRBV12-4; abundance: -; CDR3nt: TGTGCCAGCAGTTTGGATTCGGGTAGGGGGAGCGGTTACGAGCAGTACTTC; CDR3aa: CASSLDSGRGSGYEQYF
j_gene: TRBJ2-1; d_gene: TRBD1; v_gene: TRBV7-2; abundance: -; CDR3nt: TGTGCCAGCAGCTTAAAACCACCACAGGGGCGTCTCACTTACAATGAGCAGTTCTTC; CDR3aa: CASSLKPPQGRLTYNEQFF
j_gene: TRBJ1-4; d_gene: -; v_gene: TRBV12-3/TRBV12-4; abundance: many; CDR3nt: TGTGCCAGCAGTTTGGGGCAGGGAGCGAATGAAAAACTGTTTTTT; CDR3aa: CASSLGQGANEKLFF
j_gene: TRBJ2-1; d_gene: -; v_gene: TRBV3-1; abundance: -; CDR3nt: TGTGCCAGCGGCCAAGATCTAGTTAGCGGGCAGTTCTTC; CDR3aa: CASGQDLVSGQFF
j_gene: TRBJ2-1; d_gene: TRBD2; v_gene: TRBV2; abundance: -; CDR3nt: TGTGCCAGCAGTGAGACTAGCGGCACGTCCAATGAGCAGTTCTTC; CDR3aa: CASSETSGTSNEQFF
j_gene: TRBJ2-1; d_gene: TRBD2; v_gene: TRBV5-1; abundance: few; CDR3nt: TGCGCCAGCAGCTTGGAACTAGCGGGAGTAGGTGAGCAGTTCTTC; CDR3aa: CASSLELAGVGEQFF
j_gene: TRBJ1-2; d_gene: TRBD1; v_gene: TRBV30; abundance: -; CDR3nt: TGTGCCTGGAGTGTGGGGGACAGAAACTATGGCTACACCTTC; CDR3aa: CAWSVGDRNYGYTF
j_gene: TRBJ2-1; d_gene: TRBD2; v_gene: TRBV5-1; abundance: -; CDR3nt: TGCGCCAGCAGCTTACTACTAGCGGGAGACAATGAGCAGTTCTTC; CDR3aa: CASSLLLAGDNEQFF
j_gene: TRBJ2-4; d_gene: -; v_gene: TRBV5-8; abundance: few; CDR3nt: TGTGCCAGCAGCCCTCAACTAGCCAAAAACATTCAGTACTTC; CDR3aa: CASSPQLAKNIQYF
j_gene: TRBJ1-1; d_gene: TRBD1; v_gene: TRBV2; abundance: -; CDR3nt: TGTGCCAGCACCCAGGGACAGGTGAACACTGAAGCTTTCTTT; CDR3aa: CASTQGQVNTEAFF
j_gene: TRBJ2-5; d_gene: -; v_gene: TRBV24-1; abundance: few; CDR3nt: TGTGCCACCAGTGGCCCTACAGGGCGTGGAGAGACCCAGTACTTC; CDR3aa: CATSGPTGRGETQYF
j_gene: TRBJ2-7; d_gene: -; v_gene: TRBV2; abundance: few; CDR3nt: TGTGCCAGTGCCCTCGCTTCCTACGAGCAGTACTTC; CDR3aa: CASALASYEQYF
j_gene: TRBJ2-5; d_gene: TRBD2; v_gene: TRBV7-2; abundance: -; CDR3nt: TGTGCCAGCAGCTTAGGGGGACTAGCGAATCGGGGGGAGACCCAGTACTTC; CDR3aa: CASSLGGLANRGETQYF
j_gene: TRBJ2-7; d_gene: -; v_gene: TRBV10-2; abundance: -; CDR3nt: TGCGCCAGCAGTGACTGGCAGCGGGCATCCTACGAGCAGTACTTC; CDR3aa: CASSDWQRASYEQYF
j_gene: TRBJ2-1; d_gene: -; v_gene: TRBV7-6; abundance: few; CDR3nt: TGTGCCAGCAGGAAGGGTCTCGCGGGTGAGCAGTTCTTC; CDR3aa: CASRKGLAGEQFF
j_gene: TRBJ2-7; d_gene: TRBD2; v_gene: TRBV28; abundance: once; CDR3nt: TGTGCCAGCAGTTTTCAAATGGCGGGAGGCCACGAGCAGTACTTC; CDR3aa: CASSFQMAGGHEQYF
j_gene: TRBJ1-2; d_gene: -; v_gene: TRBV5-1; abundance: -; CDR3nt: TGCGCCAGCAGTCCCCCTTGGGCAGCGGACGATGGCTACACCTTC; CDR3aa: CASSPPWAADDGYTF
j_gene: TRBJ2-3; d_gene: TRBD1; v_gene: TRBV7-3; abundance: -; CDR3nt: TGTGCCAGCAGCTTAAACAGGGGGGTAGCAGATACGCAGTATTTT; CDR3aa: CASSLNRGVADTQYF
j_gene: TRBJ1-2; d_gene: -; v_gene: TRBV14; abundance: few; CDR3nt: TGTGCCAGCAGCCAAGGATTGAGGGTGGGCTACACCTTC; CDR3aa: CASSQGLRVGYTF
j_gene: TRBJ2-7; d_gene: TRBD1; v_gene: TRBV9; abundance: few; CDR3nt: TGTGCCAGCAGCGTCGCTGACAGGGACTACGAGCAGTACTTC; CDR3aa: CASSVADRDYEQYF